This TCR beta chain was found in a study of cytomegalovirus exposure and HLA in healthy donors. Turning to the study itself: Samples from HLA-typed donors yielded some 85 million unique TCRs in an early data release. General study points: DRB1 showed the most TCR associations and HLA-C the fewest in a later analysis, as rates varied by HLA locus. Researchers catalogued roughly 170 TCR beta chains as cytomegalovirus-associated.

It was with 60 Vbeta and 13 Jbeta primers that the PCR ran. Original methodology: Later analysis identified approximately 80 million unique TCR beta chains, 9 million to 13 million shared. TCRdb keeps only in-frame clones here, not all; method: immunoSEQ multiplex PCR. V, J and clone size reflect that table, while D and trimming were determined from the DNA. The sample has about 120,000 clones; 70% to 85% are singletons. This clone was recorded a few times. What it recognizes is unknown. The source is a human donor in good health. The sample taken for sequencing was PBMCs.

CDR3 DNA: TGTGCCAGCAGCACGTCTAGCGGCGGGGGCACAGATACGCAGTATTTT. Protein product: CASSTSSGGGTDTQYF. The chain couples TRBV7-3 to TRBJ2-3; 7 nucleotides match TRBD2. The CDR3 runs to 16 residues. Germline V gene data show CDR1 as SGHTA and CDR2 as FQGTGA. Trimming removed 5 bases from V and 1 base from J; junction bases left unmatched: 9.